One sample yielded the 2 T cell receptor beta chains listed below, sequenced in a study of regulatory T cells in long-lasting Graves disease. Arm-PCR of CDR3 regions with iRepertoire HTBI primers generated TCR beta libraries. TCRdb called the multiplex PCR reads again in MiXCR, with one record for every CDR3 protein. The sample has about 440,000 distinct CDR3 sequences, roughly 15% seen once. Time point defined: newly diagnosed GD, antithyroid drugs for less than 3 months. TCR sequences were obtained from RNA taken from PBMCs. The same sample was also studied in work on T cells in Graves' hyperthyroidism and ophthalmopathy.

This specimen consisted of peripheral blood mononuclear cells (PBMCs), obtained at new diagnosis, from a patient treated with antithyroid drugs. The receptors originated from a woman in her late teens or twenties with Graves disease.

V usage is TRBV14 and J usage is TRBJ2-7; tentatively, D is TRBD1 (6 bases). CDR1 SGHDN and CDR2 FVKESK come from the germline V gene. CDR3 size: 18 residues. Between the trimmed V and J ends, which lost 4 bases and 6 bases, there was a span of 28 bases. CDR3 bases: TGTGCCAGCAGCCTAGGAAGGGTAAACGGGACACGAGGGGGCGAGCAGTACTTC. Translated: CASSLGRVNGTRGGEQYF. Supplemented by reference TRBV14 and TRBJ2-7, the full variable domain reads EAGVTQFPSHSVIEKGQTVTLRCDPISGHDNLYWYRRVMGKEIKFLLHFVKESKQDESGMPNNRFLAERTGGTYSTLKVQPAELEDSGVYFCASSLGRVNGTRGGEQYFGPGTRLTVT.

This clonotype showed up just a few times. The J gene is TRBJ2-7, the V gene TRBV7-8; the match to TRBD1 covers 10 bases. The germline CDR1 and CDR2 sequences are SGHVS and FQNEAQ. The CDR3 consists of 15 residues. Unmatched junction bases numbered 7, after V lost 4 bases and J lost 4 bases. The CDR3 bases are TGTGCCAGCAGCTCTAAAGGGACAGGGGTTTACGAGCAGTACTTC. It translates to CASSSKGTGVYEQYF.